Each of the 30 T cell receptor beta chains below was sequenced from the same sample in a study of cytomegalovirus exposure and HLA in healthy donors. Primers included in the PCR were 60 Vbeta and 13 Jbeta primers. The repertoire was sequenced with immunoSEQ multiplex PCR; TCRdb's copy has only in-frame clones and lacks some. Seen here are 130,000 to 150,000 clones, roughly 80% observed once, and the top ten hold less than 3.5%. Sequencing used PBMCs. These receptors were obtained from a man aged 40-49 years in good health and CMV-seropositive.

The V call is TRBV6-1, the J call TRBJ2-7; the D is unclear. CDR1 is MNHNS and CDR2 is SASEGT in the germline V gene. V lost 1 base to trimming and J lost 5 bases, with 12 bases between them. This CDR3 is built from 14 residues. DNA of the CDR3: TGTGCCAGCAGTGAAGTCCAAGCCACCCACGAGCAGTACTTC. This sequence encodes CASSEVQATHEQYF.

The chain has TRBV30 and TRBJ2-1; 8 nucleotides agree with TRBD2. Germline CDR1 reads GTSNPN; CDR2 reads SVGIG (reference sequence). V shed 2 bases and J 6 bases; nucleotides not matched to a gene: 6. The CDR3 loop spans 14 amino acids. The CDR3 sequence is CAWSLRGGANEQFF. DNA of the CDR3: TGTGCCTGGAGTCTCCGGGGGGGCGCCAATGAGCAGTTCTTC. Full variable domain (outside the CDR3, taken from reference TRBV30 and TRBJ2-1): SQTIHQWPATLVQPVGSPLSLECTVEGTSNPNLYWYRQAAGRGLQLLFYSVGIGQISSEVPQNLSASRPQDRQFILSSKKLLLSDSGFYLCAWSLRGGANEQFFGPGTRLTVL.

This chain connects TRBV21-1 to TRBJ1-1; the table's D call, TRBD1, was not checked against the DNA. TRBV21-1 is labeled a pseudogene. The CDR3 totals 15 residues. Written as DNA, the CDR3 is TGTGCCAGCAGCGGACAGATCTATTTGAACACTGAAGCTTTCTTT. It specifies CASSGQIYLNTEAFF.

This chain connects TRBV7-3 to TRBJ2-7, with 9 bases that match TRBD1. The V gene end was trimmed by 7 bases and the J gene end by 4 bases; junction bases not matched to a gene: 11. Germline V CDR1 and CDR2: SGHTA, FQGTGA. CDR3 size: 15 residues. The CDR3 DNA reads as TGTGCCAGCATCCGAAAAGGGACAGGGAAATACGAGCAGTACTTC. Its protein product is CASIRKGTGKYEQYF.

This rearrangement joins TRBV29-1 to TRBJ2-1, with no clear D. CDR1 and CDR2 from the germline V gene are SQVTM and ANQGSEA. This CDR3 is built from 15 residues. V was trimmed by 3 bases and J by 4 bases, leaving 16 bases between them. CDR3 nucleotide sequence: TGCAGCGTTGACCGACTCCAAGGTTCGTACAATGAGCAGTTCTTC. This gives the protein CSVDRLQGSYNEQFF.

This rearrangement joins TRBV7-8 to TRBJ2-5; D is unclear. The DNA end is a closer match to TRBJ2-7, so the J assignment may be wrong. Germline values: CDR1 SGHVS, CDR2 FQNEAQ. This CDR3 comprises 11 residues. The DNA of the CDR3 is TGTGCCAGCAGCACAGATTACGAGCAGTACTTC. It is translated as CASSTDYEQYF.

The chain carries TRBV13 and TRBJ2-5; 16 bases line up with TRBD2. Trimming removed 5 bases from V and 1 base from J; junction bases left unmatched: 7. The CDR3 is 18 residues long. CDR1 is PRHDT and CDR2 is FYEKMQ in the germline V gene (reference sequence). The CDR3 loop reads CASSPGTSGRAIQETQYF. In nucleotides, the CDR3 is TGTGCCAGCAGCCCCGGGACTAGCGGGAGGGCCATCCAAGAGACCCAGTACTTC.

This clone was seen just once. The junction does not match germline at one end; this may be a read error. The chain uses TRBV7-9 and TRBJ2-2; no clear D. This CDR3 contains 14 residues. The germline CDR1 and CDR2 sequences are SEHNR and FQNEAQ (reference sequence). Here the CDR3 reads CSSSLQSNTGELFF. The CDR3 coding sequence is TGTTCCAGCAGCCTACAGTCTAACACCGGGGAGCTGTTTTTT.

The CDR3 DNA reads TGTGCCAGTAACGATCGGGATCGGATTCACCCCCGCGATGGCTACACCTTC. This codes for CASNDRDRIHPRDGYTF. The V gene is TRBV19, the J gene TRBJ1-2; D not resolved. Germline V gene sequence: CDR1 LNHDA, CDR2 SQIVND (reference sequence). CDR3 length equals 17 residues. The germline V and J ends were trimmed by 7 bases and 6 bases, with 27 bases remaining between them. The full variable domain, rest sourced from reference TRBV19 and TRBJ1-2, is DGGITQSPKYLFRKEGQNVTLSCEQNLNHDAMYWYRQDPGQGLRLIYYSQIVNDFQKGDIAEGYSVSREKKESFPLTVTSAQKNPTAFYLCASNDRDRIHPRDGYTFGSGTRLTVV.

The sample holds one count of this clone. A read error may produce the germline difference seen at one junction end. V usage is TRBV7-9 and J usage is TRBJ2-7, with 11 nucleotides matching TRBD1. The CDR3 has 14 residues. The germline V gene encodes CDR1 SEHNR and CDR2 FQNEAQ (reference sequence). DNA for the CDR3: TGTTCCAGCAGTTGGGACAGGGGGGGGTACGAGCAGTACTTC. Protein: CSSSWDRGGYEQYF.

The genes are TRBV28 and TRBJ2-5; the match to TRBD1 covers 7 bases. Germline CDR1 and CDR2: MDHEN and SYDVKM. J gave up 2 bases and V 5 bases, and 8 bases lay outside the gene matches. This CDR3 comprises 15 residues. CDR3 DNA: TGTGCCAGCAGTCTTGCCGACAGGGAACAAGAGACCCAGTACTTC. Its translation is CASSLADREQETQYF. Looking up the rest from reference TRBV28 and TRBJ2-5 gives the full variable domain: DVKVTQSSRYLVKRTGEKVFLECVQDMDHENMFWYRQDPGLGLRLIYFSYDVKMKEKGDIPEGYSVSREKKERFSLILESASTNQTSMYLCASSLADREQETQYFGPGTRLLVL.

The rearrangement links TRBV2 to TRBJ2-1; TRBD1 aligns across 7 bases. CDR1 is SNHLY, CDR2 FYNNEI, per germline. The CDR3 loop spans 15 amino acids. Trimming cost V 6 bases and J 4 bases; bases outside gene matches: 9. The CDR3 region is CASSLRGGGYNEQFF. The CDR3 DNA reads as TGTGCCAGCAGCCTTAGAGGGGGCGGATACAATGAGCAGTTCTTC.

The V call is TRBV25-1, the J call TRBJ2-5; 11 bases match TRBD2. V lost 8 bases, J lost 4 bases, and 6 bases stayed unmatched. CDR3 size: 14 residues. Germline V gene data show CDR1 as MGHDK and CDR2 as SYGVNS. CDR3 bases: TGTGCCAGCCCTGAAGGACTAGCGGGAGAGACCCAGTACTTC. Its translation: CASPEGLAGETQYF. Together with reference TRBV25-1 and TRBJ2-5, the CDR3 gives the full variable domain: EADIYQTPRYLVIGTGKKITLECSQTMGHDKMYWYQQDPGMELHLIHYSYGVNSTEKGDLSSESTVSRIRTEHFPLTLESARPSHTSQYLCASPEGLAGETQYFGPGTRLLVL.

The chain employs TRBV4-2 and TRBJ2-1, with 8 bases matching TRBD1. This CDR3 spans 16 amino acids. Per the germline V gene, CDR1 is LGHNA and CDR2 is YNFKEQ. Unmatched junction bases numbered 9, after V lost 4 bases and J lost 4 bases. The CDR3 nucleotides are TGTGCCAGCAGCCGCCTTGGACAGGGTGTATACAATGAGCAGTTCTTC. It encodes CASSRLGQGVYNEQFF.

This rearrangement joins TRBV5-1 to TRBJ2-3, with a possible D match to TRBD2 (5 bases). Trimming took off 6 bases at V and 3 bases at J, with 11 bases between the two ends. This CDR3 is built from 13 residues. Germline assignment: CDR1 SGHRS and CDR2 YFSETQ. CDR3 residues: CASKLGITDTQYF. The CDR3 region has the DNA TGCGCCAGCAAACTAGGGATAACAGATACGCAGTATTTT.

The rearrangement links TRBV11-1 to TRBJ2-1, with D possibly being TRBD2 (6 bases). This CDR3 comprises 12 residues. Germline V lookup: CDR1 SGHAT, CDR2 FQDESV (reference sequence). The V end was cut by 4 bases, the J end by 9 bases, with 10 bases between. CDR3 loop: CASSSPRGEQFF. CDR3 bases: TGTGCCAGCAGCTCCCCGCGGGGTGAGCAGTTCTTC.

This clone has only a few counts. The CDR3 DNA reads as TGTGCCAGCAGCCAAGAAACCGATCCTGCCTACGAGCAGTACTTC. Its translation: CASSQETDPAYEQYF. The chain employs TRBV4-2 and TRBJ2-5; D is unclear. The DNA end is more similar to TRBJ2-7, so the J call may be wrong. The CDR3 contains 15 residues. Per the germline V gene, CDR1 is LGHNA and CDR2 is YNFKEQ.

A few counts support this clone. One end of the junction does not line up with germline, which may come from a read error. The chain is built from TRBV29-1 and TRBJ1-1; D is unresolved. The germline V gene has CDR1 SQVTM and CDR2 ANQGSEA. This CDR3 contains 14 residues. The CDR3 region has the DNA TGCAGCGTGGAGACTCATGCAAAGAACTCTGAAGCTTTCTTT. This codes for CSVETHAKNSEAFF.

The chain uses TRBV27 and TRBJ1-5; 7 bases fit TRBD1. The germline CDR1 and CDR2 sequences are MNHEY and SMNVEV (reference sequence). J was trimmed by 0 bases and V by 4 bases; bases with no gene match: 3. The CDR3 has 15 amino acids. The CDR3 nucleotides are TGTGCCAGCAGTTCGGGACAGATTAGCAATCAGCCCCAGCATTTT. As protein: CASSSGQISNQPQHF.

The count of this clone is one. This sequence joins TRBV4-2 and TRBJ2-7; 8 nucleotides match TRBD1. The V segment lost 5 bases and the J segment 4 bases; nucleotides outside the gene matches: 13. CDR1 and CDR2 from the germline V gene are LGHNA and YNFKEQ. CDR3 length equals 16 residues. The CDR3 DNA sequence: TGTGCCAGCAGCTTAGGGGCCGTAGGACAGGGTTACGAGCAGTACTTC. Amino acids: CASSLGAVGQGYEQYF.

The chain links TRBV23-1 to TRBJ2-7; 14 bases map to TRBD2. TRBV23-1 counts as an open reading frame of uncertain function. The CDR3 totals 16 residues. The trim removed 1 base at V and 12 bases at J, leaving 11 bases unmatched. The CDR3 region is CASSQFSGTSGSQPYF. For the CDR3, the DNA is TGCGCCAGCAGTCAATTCTCCGGGACTAGCGGGAGTCAGCCGTACTTC.

Regarding this clone: The junction departs from the called germline gene at one end, perhaps through a read error. The rearrangement links TRBV7-9 to TRBJ1-4; D is ambiguous. Germline CDR1 and CDR2: SEHNR and FQNEAQ (reference sequence). The CDR3 is 12 amino acids. Here the CDR3 reads CSSRKSNEKLFF. The CDR3, as DNA: TGTTCCAGCAGGAAAAGCAATGAAAAACTGTTTTTT.

The J gene is TRBJ2-1, the V gene TRBV7-8, with D maybe TRBD1 (5 bases). This CDR3 is 17 amino acids long. CDR1 is SGHVS and CDR2 is FQNEAQ in the germline V gene. The V gene lost 4 bases and the J gene lost 0 bases, with 16 bases spanning the gap. The CDR3 nucleotides are TGTGCCAGCAGCTCCCCAGGGATTTCCTTCTCCTACAATGAGCAGTTCTTC. Amino acids: CASSSPGISFSYNEQFF.

The gene calls are TRBV11-2 and TRBJ2-2; possibly TRBD2 for D (5 bases). V dropped 0 bases and J dropped 4 bases, with 6 bases sitting between them. This CDR3 has 14 amino acids. The germline gives CDR1 SGHAT, CDR2 FQNNGV. The CDR3 here is CASSLDAGTGELFF. In DNA, the CDR3 is TGTGCCAGCAGCTTAGACGCGGGCACCGGGGAGCTGTTTTTT. Full variable domain (rest looked up from reference TRBV11-2 and TRBJ2-2): EAGVAQSPRYKIIEKRQSVAFWCNPISGHATLYWYQQILGQGPKLLIQFQNNGVVDDSQLPKDRFSAERLKGVDSTLKIQPAKLEDSAVYLCASSLDAGTGELFFGEGSRLTVL.

Remarks on this clone: An end of the junction does not agree with germline; a read error may underlie this. The rearrangement joins TRBV7-9 to TRBJ2-3; the D gene is possibly TRBD1 (5 bases). Germline-derived CDR1 and CDR2 are SEHNR and FQNEAQ (reference sequence). The CDR3 consists of 13 residues. CDR3 coding DNA: TGTTCCAGCAGCTTAGAAGGGGCAGATACGCAGTATTTT. Translated, it gives CSSSLEGADTQYF.

This clone has only a few counts. The V and J genes are TRBV7-8 and TRBJ1-5; 8 nucleotides agree with TRBD1. Unmatched junction bases numbered 6, after V lost 1 base and J lost 4 bases. CDR3 length: 16 residues. CDR1 is SGHVS, CDR2 FQNEAQ, per germline. The DNA for the CDR3 is TGTGCCAGCAGCTTAGAAGGACAGGGATTGAATCAGCCCCAGCATTTT. This codes for CASSLEGQGLNQPQHF.

This clone was found a few times. V gene TRBV6-1 combines with J gene TRBJ2-4; 13 bases map to TRBD2. V was pared by 8 bases and J by 5 bases, with 6 bases of the junction left unmatched. The germline V gene has CDR1 MNHNS and CDR2 SASEGT. The CDR3 is 15 amino acids. CDR3 sequence: CASQRLAGGQNIQYF. CDR3 DNA sequence: TGTGCCAGCCAACGACTAGCGGGAGGTCAAAACATTCAGTACTTC.

The chain links TRBV5-1 to TRBJ1-4; no firm D call. Germline CDR1 SGHRS, CDR2 YFSETQ. Trimming took 1 base from V and 0 from J, leaving 7 bases between them. The CDR3 has 15 amino acids. The CDR3 DNA sequence: TGCGCCAGCAGCTTGAACTCGGCAACTAATGAAAAACTGTTTTTT. Translation gives CASSLNSATNEKLFF. Full variable domain (outside the CDR3, taken from reference TRBV5-1 and TRBJ1-4): KAGVTQTPRYLIKTRGQQVTLSCSPISGHRSVSWYQQTPGQGLQFLFEYFSETQRNKGNFPGRFSGRQFSNSRSEMNVSTLELGDSALYLCASSLNSATNEKLFFGSGTQLSVL.

V is TRBV18 and J is TRBJ2-7, with D possibly being TRBD1 (5 bases). Trimming removed 0 bases from V and 2 bases from J, with 8 bases in between. Germline V gives CDR1 KGHSH, CDR2 LQKENI. CDR3 length equals 14 residues. Here the CDR3 reads CASSPPAGTYEQYF. CDR3 DNA: TGTGCCAGCTCACCACCGGCAGGGACCTACGAGCAGTACTTC.

V usage is TRBV18 and J usage is TRBJ1-1; 12 nucleotides agree with TRBD1. The CDR3 is made up of 17 amino acids. CDR1 and CDR2 from the germline V gene are KGHSH and LQKENI. The ends lost 5 bases at V and 3 bases at J; junction bases unmatched: 10. As DNA, the CDR3 is TGTGCCAGCTCATCAACCGGGACAGGGGGCGGGTACACTGAAGCTTTCTTT. It translates to CASSSTGTGGGYTEAFF.